The entry below gives a single T cell receptor beta chain sequence along with its context. The target antigen is unknown. Germline CDR1 and CDR2: MNHNS and SASEGT. V lost 2 bases and J 4 bases, leaving 9 bases between the germline ends. CDR3 length: 14 residues. This PCR relied on a set of 60 Vbeta primers and 13 Jbeta primers. Produced via immunoSEQ multiplex PCR; TCRdb's table is partial and in-frame only. The table includes under 150,000 clones, roughly 88% detected once. This record belongs to a study of cytomegalovirus exposure and HLA in healthy donors. Whole-study context: An early release of data contained 75 million to 100 million unique TCRs, which came from HLA-typed donors.

Findings of the study overall: Being indistinguishable, some V segments were excluded, TRBV6-2 and TRBV6-3 among them. Reports described diagnosis of cytomegalovirus status by the classifier as highly specific and sensitive.

Input material: PBMCs. The TCR comes from a boy aged 5 to 17 in good health and CMV-seronegative. The chain joins TRBV6-1 to TRBJ2-1; D remains ambiguous. The DNA for the CDR3 is TGTGCCAGCAGTGAATGGCAGAAGTACAATGAGCAGTTCTTC. Translation gives CASSEWQKYNEQFF.